Many counts were recorded for the clone carrying this T cell receptor beta chain. Its antigen is not known. This record comes from a study of T cells after yellow fever vaccination. General study points: Secondary responses were weaker yet peaked faster, day 5 versus 15.

This CDR3 has 13 amino acids. Per the germline V gene, CDR1 is SQVTM and CDR2 is ANQGSEA. V lost 4 bases and J lost 5, with 14 bases in between. MiXCR was run by TCRdb on the 5' RACE reads, yielding one entry per CDR3 protein. The table has some 500,000 distinct CDR3 sequences, roughly 12% seen once. The receptor was derived from a man younger than 40 who received the YFV17D yellow fever vaccine. The chain has TRBV29-1 and TRBJ2-5, with D perhaps TRBD1 (5 bases). The specimen was PBMCs, collected on the day of the yellow fever booster vaccination. The CDR3 loop reads CSVGGRGTETQYF. The CDR3 DNA sequence: TGCAGCGTTGGGGGAAGGGGTACGGAGACCCAGTACTTC.